This T cell receptor (beta chain) was documented in a study of cytomegalovirus exposure and HLA in healthy donors (dated by TCRdb to between 2016 and 2019). Concerning the study at large: In an earlier analysis of several hundred of the donors, 250 to 350 Gb of sequence data and 90 million to 130 million unique TCR beta sequences from some 170 million T cells were reported. The study combined high-throughput TCR immunosequencing, statistical association of individual TCRs with disease status, and machine learning to predict cytomegalovirus infection status. Using immunosequencing, the study profiled T cell repertoires from about 650 subjects and related those repertoires to cytomegalovirus serostatus. HLA typing included class I and class II loci at four-digit resolution. The aim of the study was to test whether cataloging public T cell receptors could identify signatures of past pathogen exposure. All discovery cohort repertoires had been generated on a single sequencing platform. Across approximately 400 genotyped donors of the cohort, an average of about 240,000 unique TCR beta nucleotide sequences per donor were sequenced, and about a sixth of those sequences were non-productive. An earlier analysis of 587 of the donors used high-throughput TCR beta sequencing to judge whether each TCR beta V gene segment behaved as functional or pseudogenic. A separate validation cohort of roughly 110 different subjects was used in addition to the roughly 700-subject first cohort. Alongside the repertoire data, information on donor age, sex, ethnicity and CMV serostatus was compiled. Rather than drawing on any new phenotypic data, the later analysis identified candidate immune exposures from TCR beta sequences and the way those sequences occurred across donors. Typing coverage varied by locus: roughly 620-640 donors for A, B, C, DRB1 and DQB1; approximately 560 for DQA1; around 570 for DPA1; roughly 450 for DPB1. An early release that covered roughly 600 HLA-typed donors contained about 300 gigabases of sequencing data and 75 million to 100 million unique TCR sequences. Five DR-DQ haplotypes were handled as single units for association and clustering because linkage in the cohort was strong. In a later analysis, previously published TCR beta repertoires from hundreds of donors were re-analyzed and high-resolution HLA genotyping was added so that TCR occurrence patterns could be studied. The genetic ancestry cluster associated with self-reported Caucasian donors included around 76% of the roughly 400 genotyped donors. A later genetic analysis took genome-wide SNP genotypes for about 65% of the 666 donors and used that subset as a discovery cohort. Study-wide findings and limitations: In an earlier analysis of about 550 of the donors, most TCR beta V segments were observed in productive rearrangements about 90% or about 30% of the time, broadly matching IMGT annotations. In a later analysis, TCR association rates were found to vary across HLA loci, with the most associated TCRs seen for DRB1 alleles and the fewest for HLA-C alleles. A later analysis reported that several top co-occurrence clusters appeared linked to parvovirus B19, influenza, CMV and Epstein-Barr virus. Some IMGT-functional V segments, including TRBV6-2 and TRBV6-3, could not be distinguished by the 87-base-pair reads and were therefore excluded. In a later analysis, HLA-associated TCR beta chains were found to be more clonally expanded and to have lower generation probabilities than equally common non-associated chains. A cluster of highly shared sequence variants was judged likely to be a technical artifact of the sequencing pipeline. CMV serostatus was the only immune exposure information available for the cohort. In a later analysis, most CMV-associated TCR beta chains were found to appear HLA-restricted, with HLA associations seemingly driven largely by CMV exposure. Across donors, most TCR sequences were observed very rarely, whereas some public TCRs were present in many individuals. The study listed 150 to 200 TCR beta chains as associated with cytomegalovirus. Cytomegalovirus status was reported to be diagnosed by the classifier with high specificity and sensitivity in both the original and validation cohorts. The cohort was sequenced for TCR beta chains only, and without alpha or paired-chain data the features that could be detected were limited. Compared with the approximately 700-donor mean, donors in an Asian-associated ancestry cluster had fewer N-insertions in productive TCRs, according to a later genetic analysis. Presence/absence analyses assumed roughly uniform sequencing depth across donors, an assumption that may not hold. It was suggested by the authors that the approach could potentially be generalized to other disease states and immunological phenotypes. Linkage disequilibrium might explain the correlated functional status among segregating V segments, but an unknown experimental factor could not be excluded. A few of the identified cytomegalovirus-associated TCR beta chains were confirmed in vitro to be specific for cytomegalovirus antigens. When HLA alleles, especially DR and DQ, strongly co-occurred, TCR associations were difficult to assign to individual alleles. V-gene and J-gene trimming of TCR beta chains was associated with a missense DCLRE1C variant in a later genetic analysis, and the association was replicated in an independent cohort. The earlier analysis of a few hundred of the donors excluded 15 to 20 rarely observed V segments, including chromosome 9 orphons, because counts were too low. A later analysis associated roughly 17,000 TCR beta sequences with specific HLA alleles at a false discovery rate of 0.05. Because some donors lacked HLA typing at each locus, the association tests relied only on the typed subset. A further reported finding was that TCR beta sequences accurately predicted the HLA-A and HLA-B alleles for most subjects in the first cohort.

The library was obtained by the immunoSEQ multiplex PCR assay. For the multiplex PCR, a mixture combining 60 forward primers for TCR Vbeta segments and 13 reverse primers for TCR Jbeta segments was used. The CDR3 region of rearranged TCR beta genes was amplified from genomic DNA with a multiplex PCR assay. On the Illumina HiSeq System, the amplified TCR beta libraries were sequenced as 87-base-pair reads. The published analysis was carried out like this. In a later analysis, about 80 million unique TCR beta chains were counted across the roughly 670 repertoires, and some 10 million of these chains were shared by at least two donors. Raw reads were error-corrected and collapsed into unique sequences with a nearest-neighbor algorithm that merged closely related sequences to remove PCR and sequencing errors. V, D and J gene segments were assigned by aligning CDR3 sequences to IMGT reference sequences. For a sequence to be retained, a match of at least six nucleotides was required to both a V gene segment and a J gene segment. Rearrangements were called productive when the CDR3 lacked stop codons and stayed in frame with V and J; all others were non-productive. Following IMGT convention, CDR3 was defined as the stretch from the second conserved V-encoded cysteine up to the conserved J-encoded phenylalanine. Sequences without an unambiguous match to a single V gene segment were excluded from the earlier analysis of 500 to 700 of the donors. In an earlier analysis of approximately 590 of the donors, V segments were called functional above 56.7% productive rearrangements and were called segregating when the between-donor standard deviation exceeded 5%. A statistical classification framework was developed to diagnose cytomegalovirus status using the catalog of TCR beta chain sequences. In a later analysis, V and J genes were assigned by comparing TCR nucleotide sequences against IMGT/GENE-DB human TR gene sequences. Using the TCRdist pipeline, a later analysis assigned CDR3 sequences along with most-parsimonious VDJ recombination scenarios. In a later analysis, every TCR beta chain was defined by the combination of its CDR3 amino acid sequence and its V-gene family, and reads without a unique V-gene family were dropped. A later analysis removed 592 highly shared, low-generation-probability nucleotide sequences to deal with suspected cross-contamination and a sequencing artifact. For each public chain, a later analysis derived a clonal expansion index from normalized ranks of inferred template counts within each repertoire. In a later analysis, generation probabilities were computed with a VDJ recombination model fitted to out-of-frame rearrangements, and the resulting probabilities were checked against IGoR. In a later analysis, TCR-TCR, TCR-HLA and TCR-CMV co-occurrence was scored with hypergeometric tests, and a repertoire-size bias correction was applied to TCR pairs. In a later analysis, false discovery rates were estimated by permuting HLA or CMV assignments 20 times. A later analysis grouped co-occurring TCRs with DBSCAN, adding TCRdist sequence similarity when clustering within HLA-allele-positive subsets. Repertoires with fewer than 30,000 or more than 120,000 public chains, plus five repertoires with anomalous nucleotide sharing, were excluded from co-occurrence clustering. Drawn from immuneACCESS, this table holds only the in-frame rearrangements with V and J called that TCRdb kept. Clones are partly lost; checked studies trace under half to an unresolved V gene and leave the rest unexplained. Clonal size and the V and J genes are those of that table, whereas D and trimming came from the DNA. Counted in this sample were around 84,000 clones; under 80% of them appeared once. The ten largest clonotypes hold 13% of the sample.

Comment on this clone: Its antigen remains undetermined. Base-call qualities are not available, and no considerably larger clone is one nucleotide away.

V and J are truncated by 0 bases and 0 bases respectively, leaving an intervening sequence of 13 bases. Sequences LNHDA (CDR1) and SQIVND (CDR2) are obtained from the germline V gene (reference sequence). The CDR3, from cysteine to phenylalanine, totals 17 residues. Only the CDR3 DNA is retained, 51 bases long and in frame from the first base. In total, 666 healthy bone marrow donors made up the cohort. Cohort members were all nominally healthy when sampled, although unrecorded immune exposures were likely present. Of the approximately 700 cohort members, around 280 had positive CMV serostatus and 350 to 450 had negative CMV serostatus, and CMV serostatus was not recorded for the donor. Each donor provided a peripheral blood sample, and peripheral blood mononuclear cells were used for TCR beta sequencing. Genomic DNA was extracted from the blood cell samples with the Qiagen DNeasy Blood Extraction Kit.

The sequenced material came from PBMCs. The clonotype was recovered from a human donor in good health. The chain joins TRBV19 to TRBJ2-3; the best D guess is TRBD1, with 6 bases matching. The nucleotides read TGTGCCAGTAGTATAGATCGAGGACAGCCGAGCACAGATACGCAGTATTTT. Translated, it reads CASSIDRGQPSTDTQYF.